The next 16 T cell receptor beta chains were all read from a single sample in a study of PD-1 blockade in classical Hodgkin lymphoma. Time point meaning: newly diagnosed, previously untreated cHL patient sample. This table comes from immunoSEQ multiplex PCR, and its TCRdb copy is limited to in-frame clones, with some not included. The repertoire consists of some 27,000 clones, with about nine tenths occurring once and the leading ten covering 3.8%. The sequencing input was peripheral blood mononuclear cells (PBMCs). The receptors were gathered from a human donor with classical Hodgkin lymphoma.

V gene TRBV2 combines with J gene TRBJ1-3; possible D gene TRBD1, 6 bases. The CDR3 covers 14 residues. Trimming left V 6 bases short and J 4 bases short, with 13 bases between. Germline assignment: CDR1 SNHLY and CDR2 FYNNEI. The CDR3 loop is CASRGDIGGNTIYF. The CDR3 nucleotides are TGTGCCAGCAGGGGGGACATCGGCGGAAACACCATATATTTT. Using reference TRBV2 and TRBJ1-3 for the parts outside the CDR3, the full variable domain is EPEVTQTPSHQVTQMGQEVILRCVPISNHLYFYWYRQILGQKVEFLVSFYNNEISEKSEIFDDQFSVERPDGSNFTLKIRSTKLEDSAMYFCASRGDIGGNTIYFGEGSWLTVV.

CDR3 region: CASSQEAWGEQYF. DNA of the CDR3: TGCGCCAGCAGCCAAGAGGCGTGGGGCGAGCAGTACTTC. V gene TRBV4-3 combines with J gene TRBJ2-7; D uncertain. Germline V gives CDR1 LGHNA, CDR2 YSLEER. Trimming took off 0 bases at V and 6 bases at J, with 9 bases between the two ends. This CDR3 has 13 residues.

This rearrangement joins TRBV4-2 to TRBJ1-5, with D possibly being TRBD1 (5 bases). The ends were cut back, 0 bases at V and 2 bases at J, with 11 bases in the middle. The germline CDR1 and CDR2 sequences are LGHNA and YNFKEQ. The CDR3 is made up of 16 amino acids. The CDR3 coding sequence is TGTGCCAGCAGCCAAGATGGGGGTGTTGGCAATCAGCCCCAGCATTTT. Translation: CASSQDGGVGNQPQHF.

The chain links TRBV7-9 to TRBJ1-3; D is ambiguous. Germline V gene lookup returns CDR1 SEHNR and CDR2 FQNEAQ (reference sequence). The CDR3 runs 16 residues. The V end lost 6 bases, the J end lost 9 bases, and 24 bases lay between the germline ends. CDR3 protein: CASSLGPPVTRGTIYF. DNA for the CDR3: TGTGCCAGCAGTCTAGGTCCTCCGGTAACTCGGGGCACCATATATTTT.

This clone was counted a single time. The chain combines TRBV5-1 with TRBJ2-7; possibly TRBD1 or TRBD2 for D (5 bases each). Germline CDR1 reads SGHRS; CDR2 reads YFSETQ. Trimming pared 1 base from V and 2 bases from J, leaving 16 bases between. CDR3 length: 16 residues. This chain's CDR3 is CASSLTIRDPPYEQYF. CDR3 sequence (DNA): TGCGCCAGCAGCTTGACTATTCGGGACCCACCCTACGAGCAGTACTTC.

This clone has only one observation. Here the CDR3 DNA reads TGTGCCATCAGTACAGGGGACACCGGGGAGCTGTTTTTT. It specifies CAISTGDTGELFF. The chain carries TRBV10-3 and TRBJ2-2; 7 positions match TRBD1. The CDR3 sequence is 13 residues long. After removal of 5 bases from V and 3 bases from J, the junction contained 0 bases not matched to a gene. Germline V gives CDR1 ENHRY, CDR2 SYGVKD.

The gene calls are TRBV10-3 and TRBJ2-7; D is ambiguous. This CDR3 has 13 amino acids. The ends were cut back, 4 bases at V and 9 bases at J, with 16 bases in the middle. Germline V CDR1 and CDR2: ENHRY, SYGVKD. CDR3 residues: CAISASGDWVQYF. As DNA, the CDR3 is TGTGCCATCAGTGCCTCGGGCGATTGGGTGCAGTACTTC.

The rearrangement links TRBV6-1 to TRBJ2-7; D unclear. The CDR3 has 15 residues. From germline, CDR1 is MNHNS and CDR2 SASEGT. V was pared by 1 base and J by 2 bases, with 12 bases between. The CDR3 region has the DNA TGTGCCAGCAGTGAAGGTACTCTCCCACCCTACGAGCAGTACTTC. Protein sequence: CASSEGTLPPYEQYF.

This clone was observed a single time. The chain combines TRBV28 with TRBJ2-5, with 8 nucleotides matching TRBD1. CDR1 is MDHEN, CDR2 SYDVKM, per germline. V dropped 4 bases and J dropped 7; count of bases not matched to a gene: 8. The CDR3 length is 14 residues. CDR3 nucleotides: TGTGCCAGCAGTTCCGGGACAGGTCACTGGACCCAGTACTTC. It is translated as CASSSGTGHWTQYF.

The V and J genes are TRBV6-1 and TRBJ1-1; possibly TRBD1 for D (5 bases). V was trimmed by 0 bases and J by 1 base, leaving 12 bases between them. The CDR3 loop spans 16 amino acids. Germline V gene lookup returns CDR1 MNHNS and CDR2 SASEGT. CDR3 nucleotides: TGTGCCAGCAGTGAAGCGCTTCAGGGTAGGAACACTGAAGCTTTCTTT. It encodes CASSEALQGRNTEAFF.

Here the CDR3 DNA reads TGTGCCAGCCAGCGGGAGGGACCCGAGCAGTACTTC. It yields the protein CASQREGPEQYF. The chain has TRBV7-9 and TRBJ2-7, with TRBD2 matching 10 bases. V lost 8 bases, J lost 6 bases, and 4 bases stayed unmatched. CDR1 SEHNR and CDR2 FQNEAQ come from the germline V gene (reference sequence). The CDR3 is 12 residues long.

The chain employs TRBV7-6 and TRBJ1-1; D uncertain. The CDR3 consists of 13 residues. The V gene lost 5 bases and the J gene lost 2 bases, with 9 bases spanning the gap. Germline V lookup: CDR1 SGHVS, CDR2 FNYEAQ. The CDR3 coding sequence is TGTGCCAGCAGCCTGCAGGTTAACACTGAAGCTTTCTTT. Protein product: CASSLQVNTEAFF.

The V gene is TRBV10-3, the J gene TRBJ2-2, with D possibly being TRBD1 (6 bases). This CDR3 comprises 13 residues. Trimming removed 3 bases at V and 7 bases at J, with 9 bases between. Germline loops: CDR1 ENHRY, CDR2 SYGVKD. This CDR3 is CAISDRGIGELFF. DNA of the CDR3: TGTGCCATCAGTGACAGGGGAATCGGGGAGCTGTTTTTT.

The V and J genes are TRBV2 and TRBJ1-1; tentative D call: TRBD1 (5 bases). V was trimmed by 3 bases and J by 6 bases, leaving 11 bases between them. The CDR3 runs to 13 residues. Per the germline V gene, CDR1 is SNHLY and CDR2 is FYNNEI. Written as DNA, the CDR3 is TGTGCCAGCAGTGATTCGGGAGGGGCTGAAGCTTTCTTT. Its protein is CASSDSGGAEAFF.

The V call is TRBV28, the J call TRBJ2-7, with 12 bases lining up with TRBD2. V shed 2 bases, J shed 0 bases, and the junction held 2 bases outside the gene matches. CDR3 length equals 16 residues. Germline V gene data show CDR1 as MDHEN and CDR2 as SYDVKM. CDR3 sequence (DNA): TGTGCCAGCAGTTTAGGGACTAGCGGGCGCTCCTACGAGCAGTACTTC. Residues: CASSLGTSGRSYEQYF.

This clone was found once. This chain joins TRBV2 and TRBJ2-3; no firm D call. The CDR3 is made up of 14 amino acids. Trimming pared 6 bases from V and 2 bases from J, leaving 12 bases between. From germline, CDR1 is SNHLY and CDR2 FYNNEI. CDR3 DNA: TGTGCCAGCAGAATAGACCCGGCCACAGATACGCAGTATTTT. Translating gives CASRIDPATDTQYF.